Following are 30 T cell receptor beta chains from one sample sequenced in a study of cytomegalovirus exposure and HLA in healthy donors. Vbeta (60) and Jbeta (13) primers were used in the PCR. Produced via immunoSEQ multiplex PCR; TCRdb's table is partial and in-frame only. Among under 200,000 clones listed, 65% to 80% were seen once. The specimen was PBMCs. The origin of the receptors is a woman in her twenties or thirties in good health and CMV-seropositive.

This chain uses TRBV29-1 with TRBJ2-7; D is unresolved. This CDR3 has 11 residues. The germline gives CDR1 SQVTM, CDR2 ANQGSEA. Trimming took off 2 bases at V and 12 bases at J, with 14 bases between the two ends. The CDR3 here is CSVEKTTLRYF. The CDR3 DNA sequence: TGCAGCGTTGAAAAAACCACTCTGCGGTACTTC.

The CDR3, as DNA: TGTGCCAGCAGCGTTAGCGGGAGAAGATCTGGGGCCAACGTCCTGACTTTC. Its protein product is CASSVSGRRSGANVLTF. The chain links TRBV9 to TRBJ2-6; 9 positions agree with TRBD2. CDR1 is SGDLS and CDR2 is YYNGEE in the germline V gene. After removal of 2 bases from V and 1 base from J, the junction contained 4 bases not matched to a gene. This CDR3 comprises 17 residues.

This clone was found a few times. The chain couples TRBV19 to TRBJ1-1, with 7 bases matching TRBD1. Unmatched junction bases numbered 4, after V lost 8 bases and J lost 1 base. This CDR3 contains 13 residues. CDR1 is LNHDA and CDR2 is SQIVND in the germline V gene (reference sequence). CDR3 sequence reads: CASRQGRNTEAFF. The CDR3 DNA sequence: TGTGCCAGTCGACAGGGTCGGAACACTGAAGCTTTCTTT.

CDR3 residues: CASSLVSGNEQFF. For the CDR3, the DNA is TGTGCCAGCAGCTTAGTTAGCGGCAATGAGCAGTTCTTC. This rearrangement joins TRBV11-2 to TRBJ2-1; TRBD2 is a possible D gene (6 bases). Looked up from germline, CDR1 is SGHAT and CDR2 is FQNNGV. The V and J ends lost 1 base and 6 bases respectively, with 7 bases between them. CDR3 length equals 13 residues. Full variable domain (missing parts from reference TRBV11-2 and TRBJ2-1): EAGVAQSPRYKIIEKRQSVAFWCNPISGHATLYWYQQILGQGPKLLIQFQNNGVVDDSQLPKDRFSAERLKGVDSTLKIQPAKLEDSAVYLCASSLVSGNEQFFGPGTRLTVL.

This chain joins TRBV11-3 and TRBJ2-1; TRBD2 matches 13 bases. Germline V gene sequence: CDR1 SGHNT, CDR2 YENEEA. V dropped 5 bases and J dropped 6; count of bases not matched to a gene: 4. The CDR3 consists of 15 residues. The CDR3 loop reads CASSRTSGSINEQFF. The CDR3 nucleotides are TGTGCCAGCAGCCGGACTAGCGGGAGTATCAATGAGCAGTTCTTC.

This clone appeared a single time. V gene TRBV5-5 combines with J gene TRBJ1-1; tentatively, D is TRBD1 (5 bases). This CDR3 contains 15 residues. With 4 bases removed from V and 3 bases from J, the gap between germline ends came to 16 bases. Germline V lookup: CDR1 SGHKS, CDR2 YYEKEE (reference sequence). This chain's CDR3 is CASSQTPGIDTEAFF. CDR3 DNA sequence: TGTGCCAGCAGCCAGACCCCAGGGATAGACACTGAAGCTTTCTTT.

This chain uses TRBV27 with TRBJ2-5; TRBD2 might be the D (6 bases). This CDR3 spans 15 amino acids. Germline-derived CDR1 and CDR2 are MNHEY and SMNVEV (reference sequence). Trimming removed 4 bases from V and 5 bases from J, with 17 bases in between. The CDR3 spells CASSSLTEGVETQYF. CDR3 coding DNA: TGTGCCAGCAGTTCCCTGACGGAGGGAGTGGAGACCCAGTACTTC.

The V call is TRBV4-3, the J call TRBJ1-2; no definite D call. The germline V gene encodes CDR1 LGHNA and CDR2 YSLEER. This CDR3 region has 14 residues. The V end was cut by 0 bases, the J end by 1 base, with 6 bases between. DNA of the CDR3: TGCGCCAGCAGCCAAGAACAGCTTAACTATGGCTACACCTTC. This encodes CASSQEQLNYGYTF.

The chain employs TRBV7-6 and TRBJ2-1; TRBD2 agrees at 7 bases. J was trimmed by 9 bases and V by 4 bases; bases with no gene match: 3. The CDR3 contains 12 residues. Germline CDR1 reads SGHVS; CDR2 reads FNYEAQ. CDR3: CASSSAGVEQFF. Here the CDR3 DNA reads TGTGCCAGCAGCTCCGCGGGGGTTGAGCAGTTCTTC. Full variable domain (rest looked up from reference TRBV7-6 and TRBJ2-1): GAGVSQSPRYKVTKRGQDVALRCDPISGHVSLYWYRQALGQGPEFLTYFNYEAQQDKSGLPNDRFSAERPEGSISTLTIQRTEQRDSAMYRCASSSAGVEQFFGPGTRLTVL.

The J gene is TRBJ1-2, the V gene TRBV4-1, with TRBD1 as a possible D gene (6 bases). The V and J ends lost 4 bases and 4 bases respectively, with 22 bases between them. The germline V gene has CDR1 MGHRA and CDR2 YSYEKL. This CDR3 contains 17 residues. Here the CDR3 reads CASSRNPLGGAIYGYTF. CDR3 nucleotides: TGCGCCAGCAGCCGAAACCCCCTTGGGGGGGCTATCTATGGCTACACCTTC.

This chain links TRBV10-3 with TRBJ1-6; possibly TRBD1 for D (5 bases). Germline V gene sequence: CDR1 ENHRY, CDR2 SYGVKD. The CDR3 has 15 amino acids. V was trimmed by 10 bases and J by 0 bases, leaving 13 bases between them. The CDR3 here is CATRQSSSYNSPLHF. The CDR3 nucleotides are TGTGCCACCCGACAGTCCAGCTCCTATAATTCACCCCTCCACTTT.

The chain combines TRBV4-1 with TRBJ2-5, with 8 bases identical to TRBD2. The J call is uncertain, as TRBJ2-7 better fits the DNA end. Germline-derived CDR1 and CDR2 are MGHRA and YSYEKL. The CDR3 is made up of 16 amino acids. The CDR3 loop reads CASSRFLPGLVFEQYF. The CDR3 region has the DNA TGCGCCAGCAGCCGGTTCCTTCCGGGACTAGTTTTCGAGCAGTACTTC.

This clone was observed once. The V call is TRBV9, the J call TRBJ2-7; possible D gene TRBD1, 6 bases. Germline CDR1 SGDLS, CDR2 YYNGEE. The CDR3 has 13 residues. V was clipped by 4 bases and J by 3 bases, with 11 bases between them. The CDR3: CASSPGTHYEQYF. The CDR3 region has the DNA TGTGCCAGCAGCCCCGGGACACACTACGAGCAGTACTTC.

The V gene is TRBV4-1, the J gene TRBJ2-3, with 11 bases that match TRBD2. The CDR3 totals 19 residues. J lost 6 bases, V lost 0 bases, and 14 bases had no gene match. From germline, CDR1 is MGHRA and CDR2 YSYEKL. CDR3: CASSQEKFRASGRTDTQYF. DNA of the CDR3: TGCGCCAGCAGCCAAGAAAAGTTTCGGGCTAGCGGGAGGACGGATACGCAGTATTTT.

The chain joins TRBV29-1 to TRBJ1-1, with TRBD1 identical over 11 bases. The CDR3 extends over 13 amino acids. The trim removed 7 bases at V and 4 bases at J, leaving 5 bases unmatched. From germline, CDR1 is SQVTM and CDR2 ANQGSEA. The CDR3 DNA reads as TGCAGCGCCCGAGGGACAGGGGGCACTGAAGCTTTCTTT. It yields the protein CSARGTGGTEAFF.

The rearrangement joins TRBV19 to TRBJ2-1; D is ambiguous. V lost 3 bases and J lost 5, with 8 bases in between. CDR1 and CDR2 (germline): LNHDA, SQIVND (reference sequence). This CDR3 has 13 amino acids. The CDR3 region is CASSIWADNEQFF. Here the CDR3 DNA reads TGTGCCAGTAGTATCTGGGCCGACAATGAGCAGTTCTTC. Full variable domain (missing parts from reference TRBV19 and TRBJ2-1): DGGITQSPKYLFRKEGQNVTLSCEQNLNHDAMYWYRQDPGQGLRLIYYSQIVNDFQKGDIAEGYSVSREKKESFPLTVTSAQKNPTAFYLCASSIWADNEQFFGPGTRLTVL.

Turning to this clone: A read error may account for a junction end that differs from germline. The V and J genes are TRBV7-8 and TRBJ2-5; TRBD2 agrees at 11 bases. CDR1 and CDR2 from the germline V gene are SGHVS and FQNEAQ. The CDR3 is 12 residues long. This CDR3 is CASTGTSGALDF. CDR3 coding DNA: TGTGCCAGCACGGGGACTAGCGGAGCTCTTGACTTC.

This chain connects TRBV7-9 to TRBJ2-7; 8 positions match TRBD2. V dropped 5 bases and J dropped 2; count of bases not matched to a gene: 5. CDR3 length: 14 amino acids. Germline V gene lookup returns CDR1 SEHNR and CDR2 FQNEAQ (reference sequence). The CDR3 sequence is CASSHGTRTYEQYF. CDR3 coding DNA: TGTGCCAGCAGCCATGGGACTAGGACCTACGAGCAGTACTTC.

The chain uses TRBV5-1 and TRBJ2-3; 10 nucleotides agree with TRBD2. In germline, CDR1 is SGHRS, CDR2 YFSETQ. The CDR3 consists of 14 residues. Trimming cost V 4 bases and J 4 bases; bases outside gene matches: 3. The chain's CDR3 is CASSMGTSADTQYF. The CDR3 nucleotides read TGCGCCAGCAGCATGGGGACTAGCGCAGATACGCAGTATTTT. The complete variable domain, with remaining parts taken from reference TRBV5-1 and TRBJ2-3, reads KAGVTQTPRYLIKTRGQQVTLSCSPISGHRSVSWYQQTPGQGLQFLFEYFSETQRNKGNFPGRFSGRQFSNSRSEMNVSTLELGDSALYLCASSMGTSADTQYFGPGTRLTVL.

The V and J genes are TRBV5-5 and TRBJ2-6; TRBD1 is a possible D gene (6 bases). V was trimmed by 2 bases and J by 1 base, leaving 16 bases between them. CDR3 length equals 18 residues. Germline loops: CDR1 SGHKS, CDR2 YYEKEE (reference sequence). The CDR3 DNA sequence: TGTGCCAGCAGCTTACAGGGTTTATGGGTATCTGGGGCCAACGTCCTGACTTTC. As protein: CASSLQGLWVSGANVLTF.

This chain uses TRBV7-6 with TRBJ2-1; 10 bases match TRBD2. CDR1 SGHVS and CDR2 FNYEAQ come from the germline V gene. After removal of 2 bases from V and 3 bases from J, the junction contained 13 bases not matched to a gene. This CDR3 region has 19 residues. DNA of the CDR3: TGTGCCAGCAGCTTATCGCCGGTACCTCAGCGGGGGGGCTACAATGAGCAGTTCTTC. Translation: CASSLSPVPQRGGYNEQFF.

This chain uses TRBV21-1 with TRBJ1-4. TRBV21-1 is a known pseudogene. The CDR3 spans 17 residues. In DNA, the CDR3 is TGTGCCAGCAGTTTTATCCCGGGACTAAGGGAGGATGTAAAACTGTTTTTT. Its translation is CASSFIPGLREDVKLFF.

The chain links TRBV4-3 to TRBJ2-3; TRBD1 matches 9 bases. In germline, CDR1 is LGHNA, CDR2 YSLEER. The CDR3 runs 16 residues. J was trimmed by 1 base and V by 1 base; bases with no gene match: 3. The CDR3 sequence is CASSQVGQGRTDTQYF. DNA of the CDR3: TGCGCCAGCAGCCAAGTAGGACAGGGGCGCACAGATACGCAGTATTTT.

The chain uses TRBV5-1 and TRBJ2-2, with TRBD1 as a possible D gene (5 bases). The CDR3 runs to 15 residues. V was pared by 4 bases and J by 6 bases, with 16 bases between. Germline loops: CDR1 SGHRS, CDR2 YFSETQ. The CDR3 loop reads CASSDEGVRAGELFF. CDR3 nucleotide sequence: TGCGCCAGCAGCGACGAAGGGGTGAGAGCCGGGGAGCTGTTTTTT. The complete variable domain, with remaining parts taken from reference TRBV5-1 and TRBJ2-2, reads KAGVTQTPRYLIKTRGQQVTLSCSPISGHRSVSWYQQTPGQGLQFLFEYFSETQRNKGNFPGRFSGRQFSNSRSEMNVSTLELGDSALYLCASSDEGVRAGELFFGEGSRLTVL.

CDR3 amino acids: CASSLTGGTEAFF. CDR3 DNA: TGTGCCAGCAGTTTAACGGGGGGCACTGAAGCTTTCTTT. V and J are TRBV28 and TRBJ1-1; maybe TRBD1 (5 bases). The CDR3 is 13 residues long. V was pared by 2 bases and J by 4 bases, with 8 bases between. CDR1 MDHEN and CDR2 SYDVKM come from the germline V gene.

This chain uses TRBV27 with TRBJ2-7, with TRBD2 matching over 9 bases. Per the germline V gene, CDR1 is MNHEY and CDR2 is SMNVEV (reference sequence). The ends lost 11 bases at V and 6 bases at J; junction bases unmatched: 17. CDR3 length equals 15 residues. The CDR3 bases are TGTGCCTCAAAGATCAAGGCGGGAGGGCCGATCGAGCAGTACTTC. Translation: CASKIKAGGPIEQYF.

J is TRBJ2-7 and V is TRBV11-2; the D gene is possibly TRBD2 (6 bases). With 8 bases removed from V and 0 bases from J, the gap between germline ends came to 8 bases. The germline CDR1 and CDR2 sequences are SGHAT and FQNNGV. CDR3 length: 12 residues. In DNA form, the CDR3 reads TGTGCCAGCCGGGACTCCTCCTACGAGCAGTACTTC. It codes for CASRDSSYEQYF. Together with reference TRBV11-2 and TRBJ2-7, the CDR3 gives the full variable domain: EAGVAQSPRYKIIEKRQSVAFWCNPISGHATLYWYQQILGQGPKLLIQFQNNGVVDDSQLPKDRFSAERLKGVDSTLKIQPAKLEDSAVYLCASRDSSYEQYFGPGTRLTVT.

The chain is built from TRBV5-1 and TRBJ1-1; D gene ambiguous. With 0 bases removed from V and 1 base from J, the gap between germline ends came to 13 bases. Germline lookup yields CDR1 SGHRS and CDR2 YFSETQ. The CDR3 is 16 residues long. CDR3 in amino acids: CASSLAVGRWNTEAFF. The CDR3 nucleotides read TGCGCCAGCAGCTTGGCTGTGGGCCGCTGGAACACTGAAGCTTTCTTT.

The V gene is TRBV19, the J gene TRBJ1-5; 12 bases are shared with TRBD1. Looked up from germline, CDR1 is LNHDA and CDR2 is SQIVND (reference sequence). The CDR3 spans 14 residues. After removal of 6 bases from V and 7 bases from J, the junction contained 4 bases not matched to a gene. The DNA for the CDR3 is TGTGCCAGTAGCGGGACAGGGGGCAGACAGCCCCAGCATTTT. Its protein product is CASSGTGGRQPQHF. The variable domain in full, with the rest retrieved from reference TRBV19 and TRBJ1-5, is DGGITQSPKYLFRKEGQNVTLSCEQNLNHDAMYWYRQDPGQGLRLIYYSQIVNDFQKGDIAEGYSVSREKKESFPLTVTSAQKNPTAFYLCASSGTGGRQPQHFGDGTRLSIL.

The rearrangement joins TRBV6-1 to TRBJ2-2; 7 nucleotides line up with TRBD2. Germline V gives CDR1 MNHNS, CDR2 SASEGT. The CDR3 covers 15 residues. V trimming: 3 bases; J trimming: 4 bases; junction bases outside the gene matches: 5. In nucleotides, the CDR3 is TGTGCCAGCAGTGATCACAGGACTAGCACCGGGGAGCTGTTTTTT. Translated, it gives CASSDHRTSTGELFF.